This T cell receptor beta chain was profiled in a study of shared clonotypes between healthy human individuals. Whole-study results and caveats: Naive subsets tended to show greater estimated richness than memory subsets.

The protocol was immunoSEQ multiplex PCR, while the TCRdb copy is restricted to in-frame clones and leaves out a portion. The sample lists fewer than 400,000 clones, about 74% occurring once. This clone is a singleton in its sample. Its matching antigen is unknown. The sequence came from a man aged 25 to 40 in good health. Sequenced input: memory CD4+ T cells sorted from blood. Subset specified: CD45RA-negative fraction.

The CDR3 region is CASSLMPSGTAGELFF. Here the CDR3 DNA reads TGTGCCAGCAGCTTAATGCCTAGCGGGACGGCCGGGGAGCTGTTTTTT. The rearrangement links TRBV7-3 to TRBJ2-2; 9 nucleotides match TRBD2. V was pared by 1 base and J by 6 bases, with 6 bases of the junction left unmatched. Germline lookup yields CDR1 SGHTA and CDR2 FQGTGA. There are 16 residues in the CDR3.